The rows below give T cell receptor beta chains drawn from one sample of a study of shared clonotypes between healthy human individuals. Sequenced by immunoSEQ multiplex PCR; TCRdb stores in-frame clones only, minus some. The data contain about 1.5 million clones, 95% to 99% of them seen just once; the ten biggest clones take up about 0.45%. Sequenced material: naive CD4+ T cells sorted from blood. Receptors were obtained from a man aged 30 to 39 in good health. Each CDR3 is given with its conserved first and last residue. The D gene is left open where the match is weak. Only part of the rows carry a size: once, few, many, or a class if the clone is expanded.

CDR3 protein,CDR3 DNA,V gene,CDR3 length,D gene,clone size,J gene
CASSLDPSGRVQETQYF,TGTGCCAGCAGCTTGGACCCTAGCGGGAGGGTTCAGGAGACCCAGTACTTC,TRBV5-4,17,TRBD2,-,TRBJ2-5
CASSTTSGTYEQYF,TGTGCCAGCAGCACGACTAGCGGCACCTACGAGCAGTACTTC,TRBV7-2,14,TRBD2,-,TRBJ2-7
CASRGTSGNGEQFF,TGCGCCAGCAGAGGGACTAGCGGGAACGGTGAGCAGTTCTTC,TRBV5-1,14,TRBD2,-,TRBJ2-1
CASTLTSVGWGNTIYF,TGTGCCAGCACCCTAACGTCGGTAGGGTGGGGAAACACCATATATTTT,TRBV5-5,16,-,-,TRBJ1-3
CASSPRNTEAFF,TGTGCCAGCAGCCCCCGGAACACTGAAGCTTTCTTT,TRBV7-9,12,-,once,TRBJ1-1
CASSWGLGKETQYF,TGTGCCAGCAGCTGGGGTCTGGGAAAAGAGACCCAGTACTTC,TRBV7-3,14,-,-,TRBJ2-5
CASSLSPMLLGANVLTF,TGTGCCAGCAGCTTGTCGCCAATGTTACTGGGGGCCAACGTCCTGACTTTC,TRBV7-6,17,-,-,TRBJ2-6
CASSYTASGGLYEQYF,TGTGCCAGCAGTTATACGGCTAGCGGAGGACTCTACGAGCAGTACTTC,TRBV6-5,16,TRBD2,once,TRBJ2-7
CASSLGSDQETQYF,TGTGCCAGCAGCTTGGGGTCAGACCAAGAGACCCAGTACTTC,TRBV5-4,14,-,-,TRBJ2-5
CASVGLAGGEQFF,TGTGCCAGTGTGGGACTAGCGGGAGGTGAGCAGTTCTTC,TRBV19,13,TRBD2,-,TRBJ2-1
CASSIVGLAGTLDNEQFF,TGTGCCAGTAGTATTGTTGGACTAGCGGGGACTTTAGACAATGAGCAGTTCTTC,TRBV19,18,TRBD2,-,TRBJ2-1
CASSTQGARELFF,TGTGCCAGCAGTACACAGGGGGCACGGGAGCTGTTTTTT,TRBV27,13,TRBD1,-,TRBJ2-2
CASSRAGTGGRETQYF,TGTGCCAGCAGTCGCGCCGGGACAGGGGGCCGAGAGACCCAGTACTTC,TRBV28,16,TRBD1,-,TRBJ2-5
CASSLYATDTQYF,TGTGCCAGCAGCTTGTATGCTACAGATACGCAGTATTTT,TRBV5-4,13,-,-,TRBJ2-3
CASSIEGLPYEQYF,TGTGCCAGTAGTATAGAGGGCCTTCCCTACGAGCAGTACTTC,TRBV19,14,-,-,TRBJ2-7
CASSLSGGKAYEQYF,TGTGCCAGCAGCTTAAGTGGCGGGAAAGCTTACGAGCAGTACTTC,TRBV7-6,15,-,-,TRBJ2-7
CASSLSGTDTQYF,TGTGCCAGCAGCTTGTCGGGGACAGATACGCAGTATTTT,TRBV7-9,13,-,-,TRBJ2-3
CASSYKETGNTIYF,TGTGCCAGCAGTTATAAGGAAACCGGAAACACCATATATTTT,TRBV6-5,14,-,-,TRBJ1-3
CASSEGVLAGPQETQYF,TGTGCCAGCAGTGAGGGGGTACTAGCGGGACCCCAAGAGACCCAGTACTTC,TRBV6-1,17,TRBD2,-,TRBJ2-5
CASSPMTNTEAFF,TGTGCCAGCTCACCGATGACGAACACTGAAGCTTTCTTT,TRBV18,13,-,once,TRBJ1-1
CSVEEKSTDTQYF,TGCAGCGTTGAAGAAAAGTCAACAGATACGCAGTATTTT,TRBV29-1,13,-,once,TRBJ2-3
CASSQSAGGLNYGYTF,TGCGCCAGCAGCCAAAGTGCCGGGGGGCTAAACTATGGCTACACCTTC,TRBV5-1,16,-,-,TRBJ1-2
CASSEPGTYEQYF,TGTGCCAGCAGTGAACCAGGTACCTACGAGCAGTACTTC,TRBV6-1,13,-,-,TRBJ2-7
CASSFYSPGRLNTEAFF,TGTGCCAGCAGTTTCTACTCACCGGGACGCCTGAACACTGAAGCTTTCTTT,TRBV27,17,-,-,TRBJ1-1
CASSLGDTTYEQYF,TGCGCCAGCAGCTTGGGAGACACAACCTACGAGCAGTACTTC,TRBV5-1,14,-,-,TRBJ2-7
CASSSRFERNQETQYF,TGTGCCAGCAGCTCCCGGTTCGAGCGGAACCAAGAGACCCAGTACTTC,TRBV7-9,16,-,once,TRBJ2-5
CASSATGDYGYTF,TGCGCCAGCAGCGCGACGGGGGACTATGGCTACACCTTC,TRBV5-1,13,-,-,TRBJ1-2
CASSTKTYSNQPQHF,TGTGCCAGTAGTACCAAAACCTATAGCAATCAGCCCCAGCATTTT,TRBV19,15,-,once,TRBJ1-5
CASSLGGSGRVSDTQYF,TGTGCCAGCAGCTTAGGCGGCAGCGGGAGGGTCTCAGATACGCAGTATTTT,TRBV7-2,17,TRBD2,once,TRBJ2-3
CASSAPDYNEQFF,TGTGCCAGCAGCGCACCAGACTACAATGAGCAGTTCTTC,TRBV9,13,-,-,TRBJ2-1
CASSQGQNGREETQYF,TGCGCCAGCAGCCAAGGTCAGAACGGGAGGGAAGAGACCCAGTACTTC,TRBV4-1,16,TRBD2,-,TRBJ2-5
CASSLIQRENQPQHF,TGTGCCAGCAGTCTCATCCAGAGGGAAAATCAGCCCCAGCATTTT,TRBV28,15,-,-,TRBJ1-5